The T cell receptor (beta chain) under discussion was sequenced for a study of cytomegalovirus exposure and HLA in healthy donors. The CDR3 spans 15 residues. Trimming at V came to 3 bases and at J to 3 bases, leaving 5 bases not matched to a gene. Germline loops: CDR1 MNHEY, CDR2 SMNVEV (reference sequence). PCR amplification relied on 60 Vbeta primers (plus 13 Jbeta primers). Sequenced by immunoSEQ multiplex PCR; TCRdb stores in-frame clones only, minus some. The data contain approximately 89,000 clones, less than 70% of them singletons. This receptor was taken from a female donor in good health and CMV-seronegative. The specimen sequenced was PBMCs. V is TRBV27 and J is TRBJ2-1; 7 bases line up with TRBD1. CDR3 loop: CASSLGQSVYNEQFF. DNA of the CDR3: TGTGCCAGCAGTTTGGGACAGTCCGTCTACAATGAGCAGTTCTTC.